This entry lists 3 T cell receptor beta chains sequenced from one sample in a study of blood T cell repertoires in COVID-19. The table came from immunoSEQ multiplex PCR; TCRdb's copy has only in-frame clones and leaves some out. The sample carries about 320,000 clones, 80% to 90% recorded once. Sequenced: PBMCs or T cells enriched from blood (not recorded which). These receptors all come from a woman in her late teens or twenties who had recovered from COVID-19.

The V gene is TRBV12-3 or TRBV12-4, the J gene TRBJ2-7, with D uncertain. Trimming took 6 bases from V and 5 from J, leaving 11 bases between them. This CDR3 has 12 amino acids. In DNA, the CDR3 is TGTGCCAGCAGCCACCCAGGCGACGAGCAGTACTTC. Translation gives CASSHPGDEQYF.

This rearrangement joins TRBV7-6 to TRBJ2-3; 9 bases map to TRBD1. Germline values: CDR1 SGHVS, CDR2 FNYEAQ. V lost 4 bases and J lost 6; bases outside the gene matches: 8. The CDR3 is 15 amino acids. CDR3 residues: CASSSPGTGIDTQYF. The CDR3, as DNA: TGTGCCAGCAGCTCCCCCGGGACAGGGATTGATACGCAGTATTTT.

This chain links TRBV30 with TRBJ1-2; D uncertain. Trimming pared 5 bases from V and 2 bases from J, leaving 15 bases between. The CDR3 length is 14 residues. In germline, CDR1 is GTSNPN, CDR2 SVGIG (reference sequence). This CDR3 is CAWWKTPGNYGYTF. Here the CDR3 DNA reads TGTGCCTGGTGGAAAACCCCGGGAAACTATGGCTACACCTTC.